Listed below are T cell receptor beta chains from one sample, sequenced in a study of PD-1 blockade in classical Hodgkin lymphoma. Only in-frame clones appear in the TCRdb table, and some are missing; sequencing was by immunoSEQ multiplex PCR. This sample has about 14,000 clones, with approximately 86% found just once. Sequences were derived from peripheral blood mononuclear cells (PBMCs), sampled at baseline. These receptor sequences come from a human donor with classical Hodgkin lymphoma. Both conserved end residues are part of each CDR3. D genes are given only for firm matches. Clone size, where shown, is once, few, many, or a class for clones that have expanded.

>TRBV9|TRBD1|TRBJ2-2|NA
TGTGCCAGCAGCCCCAGGACAGGGGGCGAATTCACCGGGGAGCTGTTTTTT
CASSPRTGGEFTGELFF
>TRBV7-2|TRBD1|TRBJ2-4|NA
TGTGCCAGCAGCGTATCGGGACAGGGAGCCAAAAACATTCAGTACTTC
CASSVSGQGAKNIQYF
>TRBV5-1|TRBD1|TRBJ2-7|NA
TGCGCCAGCAGCCCCGGGACAGGGTGGGACGAGCAGTACTTC
CASSPGTGWDEQYF
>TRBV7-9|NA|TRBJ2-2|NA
TGTGCCAGCAGCTGGGGGGACACCGGGGAGCTGTTTTTT
CASSWGDTGELFF
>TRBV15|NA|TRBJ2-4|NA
TGTGCCACCAGCAGAGAGGCTTACGGACTGAAAAACATTCAGTACTTC
CATSREAYGLKNIQYF
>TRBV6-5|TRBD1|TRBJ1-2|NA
TGTGCCAGCAGTCCTTCGACAGGGGGAGGCTACACCTTC
CASSPSTGGGYTF
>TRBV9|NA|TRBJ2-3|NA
TGTGCCAGCAGCTCCGGGGTTAGCACAGATACGCAGTATTTT
CASSSGVSTDTQYF
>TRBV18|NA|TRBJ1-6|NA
TGTGCCAGCTCACCCCAGTGGGGAGAATCACCCCTCCACTTT
CASSPQWGESPLHF
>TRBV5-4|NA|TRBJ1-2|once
TGTGCCAGCAGCTTGGGAGAGAACTATGGCTACACCTTC
CASSLGENYGYTF
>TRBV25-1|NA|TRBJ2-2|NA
TGTGCCAGCAGTGCTCCGGGGACGGGGAACACCGGGGAGCTGTTTTTT
CASSAPGTGNTGELFF
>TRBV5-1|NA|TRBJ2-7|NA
TGCGCCAGCAGCCGAATGCAGGGGACCTACGAGCAGTACTTC
CASSRMQGTYEQYF
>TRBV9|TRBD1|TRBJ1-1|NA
TGTGCCAGCAGCGGACAGGGGTTGAACACTGAAGCTTTCTTT
CASSGQGLNTEAFF
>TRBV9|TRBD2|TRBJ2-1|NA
TGTGCCAGCAGCCAAGGACTAGCGGATTGGGATGAGCAGTTCTTC
CASSQGLADWDEQFF
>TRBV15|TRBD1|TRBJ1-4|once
TGTGCCACCAGCAGCGAACGGACAGGGGGAGGGGAAAAACTGTTTTTT
CATSSERTGGGEKLFF
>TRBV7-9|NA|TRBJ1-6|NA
TGTGCCAGCAGCTGGAAGAGGCACGGCGATTCACCCCTCCACTTT
CASSWKRHGDSPLHF
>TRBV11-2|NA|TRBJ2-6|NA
TGTGCCAGCAGCTTAGATCCTGTCGGATCTGGGGCCAACGTCCTGACTTTC
CASSLDPVGSGANVLTF
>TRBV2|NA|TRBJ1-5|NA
TGTGCCAGCAGTGCAATGAATCAGCCCCAGCATTTT
CASSAMNQPQHF
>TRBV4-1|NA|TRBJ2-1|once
TGCGCCAGCAGCCAAGGTCAACCTTCTTTATCGAGCTCCTACAATGAGCAGTTCTTC
CASSQGQPSLSSSYNEQFF
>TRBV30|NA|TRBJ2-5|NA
TGTGCCTGCCTTAGACCCGCCAACAGTGAGACCCAGTACTTC
CACLRPANSETQYF
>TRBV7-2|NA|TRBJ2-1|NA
TGTGCCAGCAGCTTAGCCCTTACTAGAGACGAGCAGTTCTTC
CASSLALTRDEQFF
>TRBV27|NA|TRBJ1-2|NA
TGTGCCAGCAGTTTGACAGATCCGAGATATGGCTACACCTTC
CASSLTDPRYGYTF
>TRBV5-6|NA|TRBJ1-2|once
TGTGCCAGCAGCTTGGGGTGGACAAACTATGGCTACACCTTC
CASSLGWTNYGYTF
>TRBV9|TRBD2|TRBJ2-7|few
TGTGCCAGCAGCGTTGGGGGGGGACCCTACGAGCAGTACTTC
CASSVGGGPYEQYF
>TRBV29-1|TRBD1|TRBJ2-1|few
TGCAGCGTTGTCGGGACAGGGCTAAATGAGCAGTTCTTC
CSVVGTGLNEQFF
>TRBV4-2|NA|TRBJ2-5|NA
TGTGCCAGCAGCCAAGGGCCAAGAACCCAAGAGACCCAGTACTTC
CASSQGPRTQETQYF
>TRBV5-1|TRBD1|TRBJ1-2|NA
TGCGCCAGCAGCTTAGACAGGGGAGGCTATGGCTACACCTTC
CASSLDRGGYGYTF